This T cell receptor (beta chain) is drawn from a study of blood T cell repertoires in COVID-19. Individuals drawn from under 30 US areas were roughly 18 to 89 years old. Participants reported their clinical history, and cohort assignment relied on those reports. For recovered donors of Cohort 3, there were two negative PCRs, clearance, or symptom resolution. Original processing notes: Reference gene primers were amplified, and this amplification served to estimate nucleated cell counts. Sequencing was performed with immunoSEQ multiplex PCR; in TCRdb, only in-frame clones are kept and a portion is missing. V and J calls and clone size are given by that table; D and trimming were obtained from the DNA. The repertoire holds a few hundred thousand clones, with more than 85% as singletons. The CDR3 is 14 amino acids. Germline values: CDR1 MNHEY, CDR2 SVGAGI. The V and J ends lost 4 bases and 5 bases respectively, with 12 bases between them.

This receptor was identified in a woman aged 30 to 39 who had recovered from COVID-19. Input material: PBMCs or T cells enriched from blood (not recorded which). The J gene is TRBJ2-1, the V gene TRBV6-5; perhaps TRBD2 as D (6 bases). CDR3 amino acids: CASSLGGYDNEQFF. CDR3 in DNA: TGTGCCAGCAGTTTGGGGGGATATGACAATGAGCAGTTCTTC.